Only one count was recorded for the clone carrying this T cell receptor beta chain. The antigen is undetermined. The data were obtained in a study of blood T cells in healthy people across ages. Whole-study results and caveats: Strongly correlated with naive T cell percentage was TCR beta diversity.

A second PCR of 7 to 11 cycles used a sample-barcoded 5' primer and a J-beta primer mix. Each CDR3 protein is one row after TCRdb ran MiXCR on the 5' RACE reads. The sample includes about a million distinct CDR3 sequences, roughly two fifths of them seen just once. Trimming removed 6 bases at V and 0 bases at J, with 14 bases between. Germline V gene data show CDR1 as SNHLY and CDR2 as FYNNEI. The CDR3 covers 16 residues. The chain combines TRBV2 with TRBJ2-2; no firm D call. This sequence originates from a man aged 18 to 30 in good health. Specimen: blood. The CDR3 sequence: CASSSDTISNTGELFF. CDR3 sequence (DNA): TGTGCCAGCAGCTCCGACACAATTTCGAACACCGGGGAGCTGTTTTTT.